The T cell receptor (beta chain) under discussion was sequenced for a study of Ad26.COV2.S vaccination and SARS-CoV-2 variants. Study-level results: Total T cell responses, in the TCR breadth and depth analyses, may have been underestimated.

Treatment in this sample: some 20 received Ad26.COV2.S at low or high dose, single or two shots; a few received placebo; per-sample allocation not given. The samples were gathered on day 63 after the first injection of vaccine or placebo. V was trimmed by 4 bases and J by 8 bases, leaving 6 bases between them. Germline values: CDR1 MNHEY, CDR2 SMNVEV (reference sequence). This CDR3 region has 11 residues. Profiled with immunoSEQ multiplex PCR; TCRdb holds only in-frame clones, not every one. The table shows some 500,000 clones, with roughly 87% occurring only once. This clone has more than one count but fewer than ten. What it binds is not known.

This sequence joins TRBV27 and TRBJ2-1, with D unresolved. This TCR was sampled from a person between 18 and 65 years old who received the Ad26.COV2.S COVID-19 vaccine or a placebo. The material was peripheral blood, obtained in a trial of Ad26.COV2.S vaccine versus placebo. The CDR3: CASSSFDEQFF. DNA for the CDR3: TGTGCCAGCAGTTCCTTTGATGAGCAGTTCTTC.